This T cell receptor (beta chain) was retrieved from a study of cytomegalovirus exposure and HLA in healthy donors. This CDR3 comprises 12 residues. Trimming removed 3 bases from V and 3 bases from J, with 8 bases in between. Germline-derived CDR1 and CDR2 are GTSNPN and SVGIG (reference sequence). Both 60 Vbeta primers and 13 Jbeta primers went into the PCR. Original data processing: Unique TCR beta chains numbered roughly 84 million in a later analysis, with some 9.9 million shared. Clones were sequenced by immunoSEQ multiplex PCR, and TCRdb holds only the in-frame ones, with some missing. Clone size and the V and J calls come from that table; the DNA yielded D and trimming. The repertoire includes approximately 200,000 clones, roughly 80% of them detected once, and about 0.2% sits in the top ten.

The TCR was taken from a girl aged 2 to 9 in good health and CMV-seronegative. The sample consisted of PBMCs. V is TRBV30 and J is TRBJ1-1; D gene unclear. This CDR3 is CAWSRLYTEAFF. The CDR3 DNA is TGTGCCTGGAGCAGGTTGTACACTGAAGCTTTCTTT.